This T cell receptor beta chain was found in a study of T-cell reconstitution after alpha-beta-depleted transplantation in children. The study, taken as a whole, reports: Reportedly, alpha-beta T cells present about two months post-transplant originated from several hundred expanded clones of graft origin. A year post-transplant, T-cell counts and diversity derived mostly from newly produced T cells. Surviving recipient cells, namely T cells and thymic progenitors, were the source of high day-60 TCRbeta diversity in some patients.

This clonotype was counted many times. The antigen remains unidentified. Unique molecular identifiers were built into the TCRbeta library. MiXCR, applied by TCRdb to the PCR reads, yields one record per CDR3 protein. The table includes roughly 100,000 distinct CDR3 sequences, less than 6% detected once. Trimming cost V 8 bases and J 2 bases; bases outside gene matches: 14. This CDR3 has 16 amino acids. The receptor comes from a female patient aged 2 to 10 who had a stem cell transplant for Fanconi anemia, so the T cells may come from the graft donor. The sequenced sample was PBMCs, mostly from graft donor cells, obtained 60 days after TCRalphabeta/CD19-depleted stem cell transplant. This chain joins TRBV12-3 or TRBV12-4 and TRBJ2-7; 8 nucleotides agree with TRBD2. The CDR3 protein is CASGRRQRGFTYEQYF. The CDR3, as DNA: TGTGCCAGCGGGCGGCGGCAGCGGGGGTTTACCTACGAGCAGTACTTC.